This T cell receptor (beta chain) appears in the sequencing data of a study of shared T cell receptors in the human thymus. The table came from immunoSEQ multiplex PCR; TCRdb's copy has only in-frame clones and leaves some out. The repertoire holds hundreds of thousands of clones, approximately 89% seen once, with roughly 0.0086% in the top ten. In addition, the sample was reused for a study of human thymus T cells. From that report: Healthy Finnish infants having corrective surgery for congenital heart defects served as donors. In corrective heart surgery, resections were taken, and these provided the thymus tissue. Gene usage for V and J segments appeared biased in thymic and blood repertoires. Thymic repertoires overlap heavily among unrelated individuals, related research has reported.

Sequencing was carried out using thymocytes. The clonotype was recovered from a boy under three years old with a congenital heart defect.

The CDR3 bases are TGTGCCAGCAGCCTAGGGGGGGCAGACACCATATATTTT. As protein: CASSLGGADTIYF. V is TRBV27 and J is TRBJ1-3, with D perhaps TRBD1 (6 bases). This CDR3 spans 13 amino acids. Germline V CDR1 and CDR2: MNHEY, SMNVEV (reference sequence). Trimming shortened V by 6 bases and J by 8 bases, and 14 bases separated the two germline ends.